This section outlines one TCR beta chain sequence together with its context. What it binds is unknown. 60 Vbeta and 13 Jbeta primers were used in PCR. The assay was immunoSEQ multiplex PCR, and TCRdb's table has in-frame clones only and misses some. The data contain tens of thousands of clones, 70% to 80% of them seen just once; the ten biggest clones take up 3.7%. This entry belongs to a study of cytomegalovirus exposure and HLA in healthy donors. Trimming cost V 4 bases and J 8 bases; bases outside gene matches: 8. The CDR3 spans 14 residues. Germline V CDR1 and CDR2: LGHNA, YSLEER. Study conclusions and caveats: As a later analysis showed, a missense DCLRE1C variant was linked to trimming of TCR beta V- and J-genes.

The sequencing sample was made of PBMCs. V usage is TRBV4-3 and J usage is TRBJ2-4; 7 bases are shared with TRBD2. The clonotype was recovered from a man aged 25 to 40 in good health and CMV-seronegative. The CDR3 sequence: CASSPAKAGYIQYF. CDR3 nucleotide sequence: TGCGCCAGCAGCCCCGCCAAAGCGGGGTACATTCAGTACTTC.